A selection of T cell receptor beta chains follows, all from one sample in a study of shared clonotypes between healthy human individuals. Only in-frame clones appear in the TCRdb table, and some are missing; sequencing was by immunoSEQ multiplex PCR. The data contain around 510,000 clones, approximately 94% of them singletons. Material: naive CD4+ T cells sorted from blood. The receptors were gathered from a woman aged 30 to 39 in good health. Both conserved end residues are part of each CDR3. Expanded clones get a size class; other rows say once, few or many, or leave the size out.

TRBJ2-7 TRBV18 NA CASSPPGLGMKNEQYF
TRBJ2-4 TRBV2 NA CASKDNGNIQYF
TRBJ2-7 TRBV19 NA CASSPTVGYEQYF
TRBJ2-1 TRBV7-9 NA CASSHTGTERHEQFF
TRBJ1-1 TRBV27 NA CASSSYHQTEAFF
TRBJ1-4 TRBV5-6 NA CASSPAGPLEVEKLFF
TRBJ2-3 TRBV6-5 NA CASSYSGADTQYF
TRBJ1-1 TRBV4-2 NA CASSPAGGGLGKDTEAFF
TRBJ2-7 TRBV5-4 once CASSHLSEHEQYF
TRBJ2-7 TRBV4-1 NA CASSHPPGQRYEQYF
TRBJ1-2 TRBV28 NA CASSLTRTGLVGYTF